Following are 32 T cell receptor beta chains from one sample sequenced in a study of CD8+ T cells in alopecia areata. Sequencing templates came from extracted RNA that was reverse transcribed into cDNA. The repertoire was sequenced with immunoSEQ multiplex PCR; TCRdb's copy has only in-frame clones and lacks some. The profile shows about 180,000 clones, roughly 53% of them singletons. Treatment in this sample: oral pan-JAK inhibitor, 5-10 mg twice daily. The material sequenced was CD8+ T cells sorted from blood, taken at week 24, from a patient treated with tofacitinib. The receptors here all came from a human donor with alopecia areata.

The chain recombines TRBV30 with TRBJ2-3; 15 bases map to TRBD2. The trim removed 2 bases at V and 6 bases at J, leaving 6 bases unmatched. Germline V gene lookup returns CDR1 GTSNPN and CDR2 SVGIG (reference sequence). This CDR3 contains 16 residues. CDR3 in DNA: TGTGCCTGGAGTCGGACTAGCGGGGGGGCATCGGATACGCAGTATTTT. Protein product: CAWSRTSGGASDTQYF. Filled out from reference TRBV30 and TRBJ2-3, the complete variable domain reads SQTIHQWPATLVQPVGSPLSLECTVEGTSNPNLYWYRQAAGRGLQLLFYSVGIGQISSEVPQNLSASRPQDRQFILSSKKLLLSDSGFYLCAWSRTSGGASDTQYFGPGTRLTVL.

This clone was detected once. The rearrangement links TRBV20-1 to TRBJ2-1; D is tentatively TRBD1 or TRBD2 (5 bases each). The V end was cut by 6 bases, the J end by 6 bases, with 9 bases between. Germline V gives CDR1 DFQATT, CDR2 SNEGSKA (reference sequence). The CDR3 spans 11 residues. The CDR3 sequence is CSAAGANEQFF. The CDR3 DNA reads TGCAGTGCCGCCGGGGCCAATGAGCAGTTCTTC.

In this sample, this clone turned up a few times. The CDR3, as DNA: TGTGCCTGGAGTAGCGGGACATCCTCCGGGGAGCTGTTTTTT. This codes for CAWSSGTSSGELFF. This chain links TRBV30 with TRBJ2-2; weak D call: TRBD2 (7 bases). This CDR3 contains 14 residues. The germline V and J ends were trimmed by 2 bases and 6 bases, with 13 bases remaining between them. Germline CDR1 reads GTSNPN; CDR2 reads SVGIG (reference sequence).

This clone was counted a few times. This chain connects TRBV28 to TRBJ2-2; 7 nucleotides match TRBD1. Looked up from germline, CDR1 is MDHEN and CDR2 is SYDVKM. Trimming removed 5 bases from V and 8 bases from J; junction bases left unmatched: 8. The CDR3 runs to 14 residues. The CDR3 is CASSLTGSGGELFF. Here the CDR3 DNA reads TGTGCCAGCAGTCTGACAGGGAGTGGAGGGGAGCTGTTTTTT. Filled out from reference TRBV28 and TRBJ2-2, the complete variable domain reads DVKVTQSSRYLVKRTGEKVFLECVQDMDHENMFWYRQDPGLGLRLIYFSYDVKMKEKGDIPEGYSVSREKKERFSLILESASTNQTSMYLCASSLTGSGGELFFGEGSRLTVL.

This clone came up a few times. The chain carries TRBV2 and TRBJ2-3, with D perhaps TRBD2 (6 bases). V dropped 1 base and J dropped 0 bases, with 8 bases sitting between them. Germline CDR1 SNHLY, CDR2 FYNNEI. The CDR3 consists of 15 residues. The DNA for the CDR3 is TGTGCCAGCAGTGAAGAGGGACTTAGCACAGATACGCAGTATTTT. It yields the protein CASSEEGLSTDTQYF.

CDR3 coding DNA: TGTGCCAGCAGTAAGGACAGGGGGCGCATCACCGGGGAGCTGTTTTTT. As protein: CASSKDRGRITGELFF. V usage is TRBV7-8 and J usage is TRBJ2-2, with 11 positions matching TRBD1. The CDR3 covers 16 residues. Germline assignment: CDR1 SGHVS and CDR2 FQNEAQ. J lost 4 bases, V lost 6 bases, and 7 bases had no gene match.

This chain connects TRBV27 to TRBJ2-5; 7 bases line up with TRBD1. In germline, CDR1 is MNHEY, CDR2 SMNVEV (reference sequence). The CDR3 has 14 amino acids. Germline trimming cut 6 bases from V and 6 bases from J; bases unmatched to any gene: 10. CDR3 coding DNA: TGTGCCAGCAGAGGGGGCTTACGGGTAAAGACCCAGTACTTC. It codes for CASRGGLRVKTQYF.

This chain joins TRBV30 and TRBJ2-1; TRBD2 aligns across 15 bases. The CDR3 consists of 19 residues. Trimming cost V 7 bases and J 0 bases; bases outside gene matches: 13. Looked up from germline, CDR1 is GTSNPN and CDR2 is SVGIG (reference sequence). CDR3 sequence: CAYVLSGLAGGSSYNEQFF. CDR3 DNA: TGTGCCTACGTGCTGTCGGGACTAGCGGGAGGTAGCTCCTACAATGAGCAGTTCTTC. The variable domain in full, completed from reference TRBV30 and TRBJ2-1, reads SQTIHQWPATLVQPVGSPLSLECTVEGTSNPNLYWYRQAAGRGLQLLFYSVGIGQISSEVPQNLSASRPQDRQFILSSKKLLLSDSGFYLCAYVLSGLAGGSSYNEQFFGPGTRLTVL.

The chain uses TRBV30 and TRBJ2-7; unclear D gene. The CDR3 length is 14 residues. Germline V gene lookup returns CDR1 GTSNPN and CDR2 SVGIG (reference sequence). V dropped 1 base and J dropped 3 bases, with 13 bases sitting between them. CDR3 sequence: CAWSGGVGIYEQYF. In DNA form, the CDR3 reads TGTGCCTGGAGTGGTGGAGTTGGGATCTACGAGCAGTACTTC.

J is TRBJ2-5 and V is TRBV7-2, with 7 bases that match TRBD1. Trimming removed 1 base from V and 5 bases from J; junction bases left unmatched: 7. The CDR3 sequence is 15 residues long. The germline CDR1 and CDR2 sequences are SGHTA and FQGNSA. DNA for the CDR3: TGTGCCAGCAGCTTAGTCGGGACAGAATGGGAGACCCAGTACTTC. Protein sequence: CASSLVGTEWETQYF. Filled out from reference TRBV7-2 and TRBJ2-5, the complete variable domain reads GAGVSQSPSNKVTEKGKDVELRCDPISGHTALYWYRQSLGQGLEFLIYFQGNSAPDKSGLPSDRFSAERTGGSVSTLTIQRTQQEDSAVYLCASSLVGTEWETQYFGPGTRLLVL.

The chain employs TRBV27 and TRBJ1-1; no firm D call. The CDR3 consists of 11 residues. V gave up 8 bases and J gave up 5 bases, with 9 bases separating them. Germline V gives CDR1 MNHEY, CDR2 SMNVEV (reference sequence). For the CDR3, the DNA is TGTGCCAGCTTGTTGGGGACTGAAGCTTTCTTT. Amino acid sequence: CASLLGTEAFF.

The chain has TRBV2 and TRBJ2-1; TRBD1 matches 8 bases. V lost 8 bases and J lost 0; bases outside the gene matches: 9. Germline-derived CDR1 and CDR2 are SNHLY and FYNNEI. This CDR3 comprises 16 residues. The CDR3 is CASGKGQANSYNEQFF. CDR3 DNA: TGTGCCAGCGGAAAGGGACAGGCTAACTCCTACAATGAGCAGTTCTTC.

This clone was detected a few times. The rearrangement joins TRBV29-1 to TRBJ2-7, with D tentatively TRBD1 (5 bases). V lost 1 base and J 1 base, leaving 11 bases between the germline ends. The CDR3 extends over 14 amino acids. Germline V gives CDR1 SQVTM, CDR2 ANQGSEA. The DNA of the CDR3 is TGCAGCGTTGAAGTCCCAGGGAATTCCTACGAGCAGTACTTC. Translating it yields CSVEVPGNSYEQYF.

The chain joins TRBV30 to TRBJ2-7; 7 bases are shared with TRBD2. This CDR3 has 13 amino acids. Germline-derived CDR1 and CDR2 are GTSNPN and SVGIG (reference sequence). V trimming: 0 bases; J trimming: 6 bases; junction bases outside the gene matches: 5. CDR3 residues: CAWSVQGGSEQYF. CDR3 DNA sequence: TGTGCCTGGAGTGTACAAGGCGGGAGCGAGCAGTACTTC.

The genes are TRBV5-1 and TRBJ1-1; unclear D gene. This CDR3 region has 13 residues. Germline V gene lookup returns CDR1 SGHRS and CDR2 YFSETQ. The V and J ends lost 4 bases and 1 base respectively, with 8 bases between them. CDR3 nucleotide sequence: TGCGCCAGCAGCCCTTCATGGAACACTGAAGCTTTCTTT. Residues: CASSPSWNTEAFF.

The rearrangement links TRBV11-2 to TRBJ1-5; D remains unclear. CDR3 length: 14 amino acids. Germline V gene data show CDR1 as SGHAT and CDR2 as FQNNGV. The ends were cut back, 3 bases at V and 3 bases at J, with 9 bases in the middle. In DNA form, the CDR3 reads TGTGCCAGCAGCTTTGGAGCCGCCAATCAGCCCCAGCATTTT. Translated: CASSFGAANQPQHF.

This clone was seen once. This chain uses TRBV6-4 with TRBJ2-7, with D maybe TRBD1 (6 bases). Germline CDR1 MRHNA, CDR2 SNTAGT. The V end was cut by 4 bases, the J end by 3 bases, with 16 bases between. This CDR3 is built from 15 residues. CDR3 sequence: CASSVTGYLIYEQYF. DNA of the CDR3: TGTGCCAGCAGTGTGACAGGTTATCTCATCTACGAGCAGTACTTC.

The chain combines TRBV11-2 with TRBJ2-7; tentative D call: TRBD1 (5 bases). Germline V lookup: CDR1 SGHAT, CDR2 FQNNGV. This CDR3 has 14 amino acids. V was clipped by 1 base and J by 0 bases, with 7 bases between them. The CDR3 region is CASSLGTNSYEQYF. The CDR3 DNA follows: TGTGCCAGCAGCTTAGGGACAAACTCCTACGAGCAGTACTTC.

The chain joins TRBV27 to TRBJ2-7, with D tentatively TRBD1 (6 bases). The germline V gene encodes CDR1 MNHEY and CDR2 SMNVEV (reference sequence). The CDR3 spans 13 residues. V was clipped by 10 bases and J by 2 bases, with 15 bases between them. For the CDR3, the DNA is TGTGCCACCCGACAGGTGGGAACCTACGAGCAGTACTTC. It specifies CATRQVGTYEQYF.

V gene TRBV29-1 combines with J gene TRBJ1-2, with 8 bases lining up with TRBD1. Germline values: CDR1 SQVTM, CDR2 ANQGSEA. The trim removed 1 base at V and 8 bases at J, leaving 6 bases unmatched. The CDR3 extends over 13 amino acids. The CDR3 reads CSVEADRAGGYTF. The CDR3 region has the DNA TGCAGCGTTGAAGCGGACAGGGCGGGGGGCTACACCTTC.

This clone has more than one count but fewer than ten. Written as DNA, the CDR3 is TGTGCCAGCAGCACGAAGCCAACTAATGAAAAACTGTTTTTT. Its protein is CASSTKPTNEKLFF. The J gene is TRBJ1-4, the V gene TRBV7-9; D is unclear. Per the germline V gene, CDR1 is SEHNR and CDR2 is FQNEAQ (reference sequence). V was clipped by 5 bases and J by 0 bases, with 7 bases between them. This CDR3 spans 14 amino acids.

V gene TRBV14 combines with J gene TRBJ2-7; possible D gene TRBD2, 5 bases. The V end was cut by 1 base, the J end by 3 bases, with 10 bases between. The germline V gene has CDR1 SGHDN and CDR2 FVKESK. This CDR3 spans 14 amino acids. The CDR3 region has the DNA TGTGCCAGCAGCCAAGGGCCTGGAGGCTACGAGCAGTACTTC. Translation: CASSQGPGGYEQYF. Based on the CDR3 plus reference TRBV14 and TRBJ2-7, the full variable domain is EAGVTQFPSHSVIEKGQTVTLRCDPISGHDNLYWYRRVMGKEIKFLLHFVKESKQDESGMPNNRFLAERTGGTYSTLKVQPAELEDSGVYFCASSQGPGGYEQYFGPGTRLTVT.

The rearrangement uses TRBV13 and TRBJ2-6; D gene uncertain. This CDR3 has 17 residues. Per germline, CDR1 PRHDT and CDR2 FYEKMQ (reference sequence). Deletions cut 3 bases from V and 0 bases from J, with 12 bases between. CDR3 protein: CASSFSTGLSGANVLTF. In DNA form, the CDR3 reads TGTGCCAGCAGCTTTTCGACGGGCCTCTCTGGGGCCAACGTCCTGACTTTC.

The chain is built from TRBV5-6 and TRBJ2-7; D unclear. This CDR3 region has 14 residues. V lost 4 bases, J lost 1 base, and 12 bases lay in between. Germline V gives CDR1 SGHDT, CDR2 YYEEEE. The CDR3 reads CASSLAASSYEQYF. CDR3 sequence (DNA): TGTGCCAGCAGCCTGGCAGCAAGTTCCTACGAGCAGTACTTC.

This clone came up a few times. The genes are TRBV7-2 and TRBJ1-1; 8 nucleotides agree with TRBD1. CDR3 length: 13 residues. From germline, CDR1 is SGHTA and CDR2 FQGNSA. Germline trimming cut 4 bases from V and 6 bases from J; bases unmatched to any gene: 4. The CDR3 region is CASSSSGGPEAFF. CDR3 nucleotides: TGTGCCAGCAGCTCCTCAGGGGGCCCTGAAGCTTTCTTT.

The chain combines TRBV7-2 with TRBJ2-1, with D unclear. This CDR3 comprises 11 residues. The germline V and J ends were trimmed by 4 bases and 9 bases, with 7 bases remaining between them. Germline CDR1 is SGHTA and CDR2 is FQGNSA. CDR3 region: CASSSAREQFF. The CDR3 DNA reads as TGTGCCAGCAGCTCAGCCCGTGAGCAGTTCTTC.

There are a few counts of this clone. The CDR3 DNA follows: TGTGCCAGCAGCCACCCAGACAGGGAGAACGAGCAGTACTTC. Translated, it gives CASSHPDRENEQYF. The genes are TRBV28 and TRBJ2-7, with 7 bases that match TRBD1. V trimming: 6 bases; J trimming: 5 bases; junction bases outside the gene matches: 10. Germline CDR1 is MDHEN and CDR2 is SYDVKM. This CDR3 region has 14 residues.

The chain combines TRBV6-6 with TRBJ1-5, with TRBD1 identical over 7 bases. V was clipped by 7 bases and J by 1 base; unmatched bases: 10. The CDR3 loop spans 16 amino acids. Germline V CDR1 and CDR2: MNHNY, SVGAGI (reference sequence). In DNA form, the CDR3 reads TGTGCCAGCACCATCGGGACAGTCGAAAGCAATCAGCCCCAGCATTTT. It yields the protein CASTIGTVESNQPQHF.

This clone was detected only a few times. The V gene is TRBV6-1, the J gene TRBJ1-6, with unresolved D. The CDR3 has 13 residues. CDR1 MNHNS and CDR2 SASEGT come from the germline V gene. V gave up 1 base and J gave up 7 bases, with 5 bases separating them. CDR3 nucleotide sequence: TGTGCCAGCAGTGAAGGGGAGAATTCACCCCTCCACTTT. This codes for CASSEGENSPLHF.

The rearrangement joins TRBV2 to TRBJ2-7; the D call may be TRBD1 or TRBD2 (5 bases each). Per germline, CDR1 SNHLY and CDR2 FYNNEI. The CDR3 covers 15 residues. Trimming stripped 3 bases from V and 2 bases from J, with 14 bases between. CDR3 amino acids: CASSDGPPGPYEQYF. CDR3 coding DNA: TGTGCCAGCAGTGACGGGCCCCCGGGGCCCTACGAGCAGTACTTC.

The rearrangement links TRBV4-3 to TRBJ1-1; a possible D gene is TRBD1 (5 bases). The CDR3 is 13 amino acids. The V and J ends lost 6 bases and 7 bases respectively, with 15 bases between them. Germline V lookup: CDR1 LGHNA, CDR2 YSLEER. The CDR3 DNA reads as TGCGCCAGCAGTACTATCGGGACCGATGAAGCTTTCTTT. It codes for CASSTIGTDEAFF.

V is TRBV30 and J is TRBJ1-1; possible D gene TRBD1, 5 bases. CDR3 length equals 12 residues. The V end was cut by 4 bases, the J end by 2 bases, with 8 bases between. Germline V CDR1 and CDR2: GTSNPN, SVGIG (reference sequence). The CDR3 coding sequence is TGTGCCTGGAAAAGGGGAAACACTGAAGCTTTCTTT. Translated: CAWKRGNTEAFF.